This T cell receptor beta chain was sequenced in a study of blood T cells in healthy people across ages. The CDR3 is 10 amino acids. Germline values: CDR1 SQVTM, CDR2 ANQGSEA. Trimming cost V 3 bases and J 7 bases, with 4 bases left between them. Primers used in a second PCR of about 6 to 12 cycles were a sample-barcoded 5' primer and a J-beta primer mix. Each CDR3 protein gets one entry after TCRdb re-called the 5' RACE reads with MiXCR. The profile shows 910,000 or so distinct CDR3 sequences, 51% of them singletons. The clonotype was recovered from a woman aged 55-70 years in good health. The chain joins TRBV29-1 to TRBJ2-1; D uncertain. The sequencing input was blood. This CDR3 reads CSVDQNEQFF. In DNA form, the CDR3 reads TGCAGCGTTGATCAAAATGAGCAGTTCTTC.